The 19 T cell receptor beta chains below all came from one sample that was sequenced in a study of blood T cell repertoires in COVID-19. Sequenced by immunoSEQ multiplex PCR; TCRdb stores in-frame clones only, minus some. This sample has about 100,000 clones, with 84% found just once. Sequencing was done on a sample of peripheral blood. The receptors come from a man aged 40-49 years with active or convalescent COVID-19.

The V call is TRBV18, the J call TRBJ2-7; TRBD2 matches at 10 bases. V was pared by 3 bases and J by 2 bases, with 10 bases of the junction left unmatched. The CDR3 has 17 amino acids. Per the germline V gene, CDR1 is KGHSH and CDR2 is LQKENI. CDR3 in DNA: TGTGCCAGCTCACCTTCCTTACTAGCGGGGTCTGCCTACGAGCAGTACTTC. Residues: CASSPSLLAGSAYEQYF.

This chain connects TRBV6-5 to TRBJ2-1; D perhaps matches TRBD2 (6 bases). V was trimmed by 6 bases and J by 6 bases, leaving 18 bases between them. The CDR3 runs to 15 residues. The germline V gene has CDR1 MNHEY and CDR2 SVGAGI. The CDR3 nucleotides read TGTGCCAGCAGGACCGGGCTAGCGCGTGTCAATGAGCAGTTCTTC. This translates into CASRTGLARVNEQFF.

V gene TRBV28 combines with J gene TRBJ1-4; D uncertain. The CDR3 sequence is 16 residues long. CDR1 and CDR2 (germline): MDHEN, SYDVKM. Trimming took off 1 base at V and 1 base at J, with 10 bases between the two ends. CDR3 residues: CASSLYRGETNEKLFF. Here the CDR3 DNA reads TGTGCCAGCAGTTTATATCGGGGAGAAACTAATGAAAAACTGTTTTTT.

The V and J genes are TRBV2 and TRBJ2-1; 8 positions match TRBD2. The CDR3 totals 18 residues. The junction had 16 bases not matched to a gene; V was cut back by 0 bases and J by 9 bases. CDR1 and CDR2 from the germline V gene are SNHLY and FYNNEI. CDR3 sequence reads: CASSEALLERGTPGEQFF. CDR3 nucleotide sequence: TGTGCCAGCAGTGAAGCGCTTCTTGAGCGGGGGACCCCCGGTGAGCAGTTCTTC.

The chain combines TRBV30 with TRBJ2-5; D uncertain. Germline V gives CDR1 GTSNPN, CDR2 SVGIG (reference sequence). The V end was cut by 5 bases, the J end by 2 bases, with 15 bases between. The CDR3 consists of 14 residues. The CDR3 protein is CAWAPGPPQETQYF. The CDR3 region has the DNA TGTGCCTGGGCCCCTGGCCCGCCACAAGAGACCCAGTACTTC.

This chain uses TRBV5-6 with TRBJ1-1; D unclear. Germline loops: CDR1 SGHDT, CDR2 YYEEEE. The CDR3 runs to 15 residues. Trimming left V 0 bases short and J 1 base short, with 10 bases between. CDR3 residues: CASSLERGWNTEAFF. The DNA of the CDR3 is TGTGCCAGCAGCTTGGAACGCGGCTGGAACACTGAAGCTTTCTTT. The full variable domain, with the rest looked up from reference TRBV5-6 and TRBJ1-1, is DAGVTQSPTHLIKTRGQQVTLRCSPKSGHDTVSWYQQALGQGPQFIFQYYEEEERQRGNFPDRFSGHQFPNYSSELNVNALLLGDSALYLCASSLERGWNTEAFFGQGTRLTVV.

This sequence joins TRBV3-1 (or the pseudogene TRBV3-2) and TRBJ2-1, with 9 bases matching TRBD2. Germline assignment: CDR1 LGHDT and CDR2 YNNKEL (reference sequence). V lost 3 bases to trimming and J lost 8 bases; unmatched junction nucleotides: 8. CDR3 length equals 15 residues. The CDR3: CASSHRRGGLYEQFF. The CDR3 DNA follows: TGTGCCAGCAGCCACCGGCGGGGGGGCCTATATGAGCAGTTCTTC.

V usage is TRBV24-1 and J usage is TRBJ2-3; D is unresolved. This CDR3 has 14 residues. In germline, CDR1 is KGHDR, CDR2 SFDVKD. V was cut by 4 bases and J by 2 bases, with 9 bases left in between. CDR3 residues: CATSENRATDTQYF. Here the CDR3 DNA reads TGTGCCACCAGTGAGAACAGAGCCACAGATACGCAGTATTTT.

This clone was seen a handful of times. This sequence joins TRBV30 and TRBJ1-2; D remains unclear. Trimming removed 1 base at V and 7 bases at J, with 7 bases between. The length of the CDR3 is 11 residues. In germline, CDR1 is GTSNPN, CDR2 SVGIG (reference sequence). CDR3 nucleotide sequence: TGTGCCTGGAGTGCAACTTTTGGCTACACCTTC. This sequence encodes CAWSATFGYTF.

This sequence joins TRBV5-5 and TRBJ2-4, with no clear D. The germline gives CDR1 SGHKS, CDR2 YYEKEE (reference sequence). The germline V and J ends were trimmed by 5 bases and 9 bases, with 9 bases remaining between them. The CDR3 contains 11 residues. DNA of the CDR3: TGTGCCAGCAGGAGAGACTTCATTCAGTACTTC. Translated, it gives CASRRDFIQYF.

The chain uses TRBV21-1 and TRBJ1-1. TRBV21-1 is given as a pseudogene. The CDR3 extends over 14 amino acids. CDR3 bases: TGTGCCAGCAGCATTTGGGGGGTGAACACTGAAGCTTTCTTT. Protein: CASSIWGVNTEAFF.

The chain couples TRBV4-2 to TRBJ2-5; TRBD1 is a possible D gene (5 bases). Trimming removed 3 bases from V and 6 bases from J, with 14 bases in between. This CDR3 spans 14 amino acids. In germline, CDR1 is LGHNA, CDR2 YNFKEQ. As DNA, the CDR3 is TGTGCCAGCAGCCAGGACACAGGTTATCAGACCCAGTACTTC. This translates into CASSQDTGYQTQYF.

The rearrangement joins TRBV4-1 to TRBJ2-1, with TRBD2 matching over 10 bases. Germline CDR1 and CDR2: MGHRA and YSYEKL. The CDR3 spans 18 residues. V lost 0 bases to trimming and J lost 6 bases; unmatched junction nucleotides: 11. The CDR3 loop is CASSQDRRAGGQSNEQFF. The DNA for the CDR3 is TGCGCCAGCAGCCAAGATCGGAGAGCGGGGGGGCAGTCCAATGAGCAGTTCTTC.

The chain has TRBV27 and TRBJ2-7; a weak D match, TRBD2 (6 bases). This CDR3 is built from 16 residues. V lost 0 bases, J lost 2 bases, and 14 bases lay in between. Germline V gene sequence: CDR1 MNHEY, CDR2 SMNVEV (reference sequence). The CDR3 here is CASSLSSRGLTYEQYF. The CDR3 DNA is TGTGCCAGCAGTTTATCTAGTAGGGGACTTACCTACGAGCAGTACTTC.

The V and J genes are TRBV5-1 and TRBJ1-6; tentative D call: TRBD1 (5 bases). Trimming shortened V by 1 base and J by 7 bases, and 15 bases separated the two germline ends. The CDR3 is 16 amino acids. CDR1 SGHRS and CDR2 YFSETQ come from the germline V gene. As DNA, the CDR3 is TGCGCCAGCAGCTTGCGCCGAGGGGAGGAAAATTCACCCCTCCACTTT. It encodes CASSLRRGEENSPLHF.

The genes are TRBV5-6 and TRBJ2-2; 9 bases align to TRBD1. The germline gives CDR1 SGHDT, CDR2 YYEEEE. After removal of 0 bases from V and 7 bases from J, the junction contained 1 base not matched to a gene. CDR3 length: 14 residues. CDR3 DNA sequence: TGTGCCAGCAGCTTGGGGACAGGGGTCGGGGAGCTGTTTTTT. Translated, it gives CASSLGTGVGELFF.

The genes are TRBV18 and TRBJ1-4; TRBD1 is a possible D gene (5 bases). CDR3 length: 17 amino acids. Trimming removed 2 bases at V and 0 bases at J, with 13 bases between. Germline lookup yields CDR1 KGHSH and CDR2 LQKENI. CDR3 in amino acids: CASSPMGGIATNEKLFF. DNA for the CDR3: TGTGCCAGCTCACCAATGGGGGGAATTGCAACTAATGAAAAACTGTTTTTT.

This clone appeared once. This chain joins TRBV9 and TRBJ1-2; TRBD1 matches at 7 bases. Looked up from germline, CDR1 is SGDLS and CDR2 is YYNGEE. This CDR3 comprises 13 residues. Losses at the gene ends were 5 bases for V and 3 bases for J; bases not matched to a gene: 4. CDR3: CASSTGTDYGYTF. The CDR3 coding sequence is TGTGCCAGCAGTACCGGGACAGACTATGGCTACACCTTC. Using reference TRBV9 and TRBJ1-2 for the parts outside the CDR3, the full variable domain is DSGVTQTPKHLITATGQRVTLRCSPRSGDLSVYWYQQSLDQGLQFLIQYYNGEERAKGNILERFSAQQFPDLHSELNLSSLELGDSALYFCASSTGTDYGYTFGSGTRLTVV.

This clone came up many times. The V call is TRBV5-1, the J call TRBJ2-2; 9 bases fit TRBD1. The germline CDR1 and CDR2 sequences are SGHRS and YFSETQ. Unmatched junction bases numbered 5, after V lost 1 base and J lost 4 bases. The CDR3 is made up of 16 amino acids. CDR3 residues: CASSLSGTGTTGELFF. The CDR3 DNA reads as TGCGCCAGCAGCTTGAGTGGGACAGGGACCACCGGGGAGCTGTTTTTT.